This record concerns one T cell receptor (beta chain) sequence. As yet, its antigen is unknown. A second PCR, run for about 6 to 11 cycles, used a sample-barcoded 5' primer plus a J-beta primer mix. Each cDNA molecule was tagged by a template-switch adaptor with 12 random nucleotides. MiXCR, applied by TCRdb to the 5' RACE reads, yields one record per CDR3 protein. The table has around 1,700,000 distinct CDR3 sequences, 28% seen once. The sample originates from a study of blood T cells in healthy people across ages. Study-wide findings and caveats: The study found more naive CD4+ cells and higher diversity in long-lived than aged donors.

The V segment lost 0 bases and the J segment 5 bases; nucleotides outside the gene matches: 7. CDR1 is SGDLS and CDR2 is YYNGEE in the germline V gene. The CDR3 loop spans 16 amino acids. Peripheral blood from each donor was collected in a volume of about 9.9 milliliters. The TCR was taken from a woman between 25 and 40 years old in good health. Material for sequencing was blood. The chain links TRBV9 to TRBJ2-5, with 10 bases aligning to TRBD2. CDR3 protein: CASSVGLAGGGETQYF. Here the CDR3 DNA reads TGTGCCAGCAGCGTAGGGTTAGCGGGGGGTGGGGAGACCCAGTACTTC.